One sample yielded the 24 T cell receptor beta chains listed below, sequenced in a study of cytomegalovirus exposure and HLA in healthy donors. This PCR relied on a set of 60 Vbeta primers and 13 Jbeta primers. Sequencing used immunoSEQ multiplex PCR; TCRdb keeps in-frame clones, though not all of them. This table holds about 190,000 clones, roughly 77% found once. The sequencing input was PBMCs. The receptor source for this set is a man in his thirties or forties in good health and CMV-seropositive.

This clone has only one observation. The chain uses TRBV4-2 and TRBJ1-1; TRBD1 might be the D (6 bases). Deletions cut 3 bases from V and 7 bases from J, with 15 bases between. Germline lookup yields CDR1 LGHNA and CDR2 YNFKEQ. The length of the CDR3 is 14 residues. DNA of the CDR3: TGTGCCAGCAGCCAGGGGCGGGGGCTGTTTGAAGCTTTCTTT. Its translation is CASSQGRGLFEAFF.

The CDR3 region has the DNA TGTGCCAGCAGCGCCGACAGGAGCAATCAGCCCCAGCATTTT. Protein sequence: CASSADRSNQPQHF. The chain employs TRBV7-9 and TRBJ1-5; a possible D gene is TRBD1 (6 bases). The CDR3 covers 14 residues. Germline lookup yields CDR1 SEHNR and CDR2 FQNEAQ (reference sequence). Trimming removed 5 bases from V and 1 base from J, with 9 bases in between.

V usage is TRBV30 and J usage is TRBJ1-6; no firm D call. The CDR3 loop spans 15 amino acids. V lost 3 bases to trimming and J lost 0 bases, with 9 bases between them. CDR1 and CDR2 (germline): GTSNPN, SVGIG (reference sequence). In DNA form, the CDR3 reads TGTGCCTGGAGCTTCTCCGGCTCCTATAATTCACCCCTCCACTTT. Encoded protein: CAWSFSGSYNSPLHF.

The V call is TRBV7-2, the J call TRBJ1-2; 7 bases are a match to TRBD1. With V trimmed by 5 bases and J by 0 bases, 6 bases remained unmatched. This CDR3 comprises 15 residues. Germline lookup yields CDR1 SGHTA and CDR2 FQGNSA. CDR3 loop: CASSGNRGTNYGYTF. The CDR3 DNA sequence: TGTGCCAGCAGCGGGAACAGGGGAACTAACTATGGCTACACCTTC.

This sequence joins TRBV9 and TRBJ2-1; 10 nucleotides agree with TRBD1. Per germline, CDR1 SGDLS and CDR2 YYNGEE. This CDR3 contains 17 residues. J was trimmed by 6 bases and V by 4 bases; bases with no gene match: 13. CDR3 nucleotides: TGTGCCAGCAGCCCACGGACCGGGACAGGGGCGCCCAATGAGCAGTTCTTC. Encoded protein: CASSPRTGTGAPNEQFF. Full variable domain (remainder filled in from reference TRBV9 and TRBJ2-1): DSGVTQTPKHLITATGQRVTLRCSPRSGDLSVYWYQQSLDQGLQFLIQYYNGEERAKGNILERFSAQQFPDLHSELNLSSLELGDSALYFCASSPRTGTGAPNEQFFGPGTRLTVL.

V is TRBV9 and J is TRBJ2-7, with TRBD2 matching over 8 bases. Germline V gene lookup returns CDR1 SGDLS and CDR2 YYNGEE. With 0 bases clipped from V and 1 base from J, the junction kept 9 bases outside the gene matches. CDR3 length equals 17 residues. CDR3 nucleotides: TGTGCCAGCAGCGTAGGCGGTATTAGCGGGGTATCCTACGAGCAGTACTTC. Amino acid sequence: CASSVGGISGVSYEQYF.

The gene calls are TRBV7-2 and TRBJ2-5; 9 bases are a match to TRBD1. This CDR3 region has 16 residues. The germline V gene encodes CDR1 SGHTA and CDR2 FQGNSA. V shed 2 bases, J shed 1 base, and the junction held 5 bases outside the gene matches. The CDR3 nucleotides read TGTGCCAGCAGCTTACGGTCGACAGGGGGCCAAGAGACCCAGTACTTC. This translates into CASSLRSTGGQETQYF.

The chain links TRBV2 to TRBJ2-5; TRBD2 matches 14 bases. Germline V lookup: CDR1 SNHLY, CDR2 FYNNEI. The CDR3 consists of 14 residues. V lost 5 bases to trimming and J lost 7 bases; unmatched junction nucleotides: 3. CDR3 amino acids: CASSFGTSGGTQYF. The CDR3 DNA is TGTGCCAGCAGTTTTGGGACTAGCGGGGGGACCCAGTACTTC.

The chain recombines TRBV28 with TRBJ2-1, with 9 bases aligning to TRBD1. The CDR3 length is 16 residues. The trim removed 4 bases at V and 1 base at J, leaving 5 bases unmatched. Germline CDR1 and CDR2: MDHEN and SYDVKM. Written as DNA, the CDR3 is TGTGCCAGCAGTTATACGGGACAGGGATCCTACAATGAGCAGTTCTTC. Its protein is CASSYTGQGSYNEQFF. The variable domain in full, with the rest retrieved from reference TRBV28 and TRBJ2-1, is DVKVTQSSRYLVKRTGEKVFLECVQDMDHENMFWYRQDPGLGLRLIYFSYDVKMKEKGDIPEGYSVSREKKERFSLILESASTNQTSMYLCASSYTGQGSYNEQFFGPGTRLTVL.

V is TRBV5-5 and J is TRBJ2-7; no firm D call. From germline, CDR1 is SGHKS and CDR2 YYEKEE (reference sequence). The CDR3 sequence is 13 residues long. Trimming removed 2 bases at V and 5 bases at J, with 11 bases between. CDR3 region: CASSFDRRDEQYF. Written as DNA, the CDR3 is TGTGCCAGCAGCTTCGACCGACGGGACGAGCAGTACTTC.

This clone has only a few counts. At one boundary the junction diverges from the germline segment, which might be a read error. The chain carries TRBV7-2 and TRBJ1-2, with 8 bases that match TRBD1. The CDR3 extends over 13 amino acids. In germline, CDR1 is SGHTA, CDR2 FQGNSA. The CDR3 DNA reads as TGCGCCAGCAGCCAGACAGGGGCAGGTGGCTACACCTTC. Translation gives CASSQTGAGGYTF.

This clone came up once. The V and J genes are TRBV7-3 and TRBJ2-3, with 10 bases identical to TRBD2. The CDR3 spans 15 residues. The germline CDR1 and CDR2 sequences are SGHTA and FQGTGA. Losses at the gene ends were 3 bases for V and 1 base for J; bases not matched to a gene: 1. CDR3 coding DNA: TGTGCCAGCAGCTTCACTAGCGGGGGCACAGATACGCAGTATTTT. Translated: CASSFTSGGTDTQYF.

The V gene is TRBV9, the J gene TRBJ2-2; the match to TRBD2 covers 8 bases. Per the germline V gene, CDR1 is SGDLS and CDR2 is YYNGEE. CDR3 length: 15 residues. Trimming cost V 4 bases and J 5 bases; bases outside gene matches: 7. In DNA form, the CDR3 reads TGTGCCAGCAGCTCCCTAGCGGGTTCTACCGGGGAGCTGTTTTTT. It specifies CASSSLAGSTGELFF.

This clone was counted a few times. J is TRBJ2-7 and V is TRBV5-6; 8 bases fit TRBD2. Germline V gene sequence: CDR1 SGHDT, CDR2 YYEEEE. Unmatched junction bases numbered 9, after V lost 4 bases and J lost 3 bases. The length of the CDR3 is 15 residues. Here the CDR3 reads CASSPRRTSFYEQYF. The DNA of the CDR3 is TGTGCCAGCAGCCCCAGGAGGACTAGCTTCTACGAGCAGTACTTC.

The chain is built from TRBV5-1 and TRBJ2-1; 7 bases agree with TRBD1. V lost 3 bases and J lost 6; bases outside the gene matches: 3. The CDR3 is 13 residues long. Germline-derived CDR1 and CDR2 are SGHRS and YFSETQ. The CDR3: CASSSTGLNEQFF. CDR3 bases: TGCGCCAGCAGCTCGACAGGGCTCAATGAGCAGTTCTTC. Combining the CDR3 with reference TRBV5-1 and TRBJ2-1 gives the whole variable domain KAGVTQTPRYLIKTRGQQVTLSCSPISGHRSVSWYQQTPGQGLQFLFEYFSETQRNKGNFPGRFSGRQFSNSRSEMNVSTLELGDSALYLCASSSTGLNEQFFGPGTRLTVL.

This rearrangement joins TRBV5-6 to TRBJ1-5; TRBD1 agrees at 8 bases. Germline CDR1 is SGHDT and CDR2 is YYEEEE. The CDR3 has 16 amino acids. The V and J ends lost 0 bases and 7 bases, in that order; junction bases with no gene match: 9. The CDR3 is CASSLGSGTGVQPQHF. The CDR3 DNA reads TGTGCCAGCAGCTTGGGATCCGGGACAGGCGTACAGCCCCAGCATTTT.

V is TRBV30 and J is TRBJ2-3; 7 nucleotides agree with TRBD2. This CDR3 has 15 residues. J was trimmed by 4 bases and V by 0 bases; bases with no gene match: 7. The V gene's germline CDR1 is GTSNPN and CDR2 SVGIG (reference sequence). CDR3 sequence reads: CAWSVLAGVADTQYF. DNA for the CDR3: TGTGCCTGGAGTGTATTGGCGGGAGTTGCAGATACGCAGTATTTT.

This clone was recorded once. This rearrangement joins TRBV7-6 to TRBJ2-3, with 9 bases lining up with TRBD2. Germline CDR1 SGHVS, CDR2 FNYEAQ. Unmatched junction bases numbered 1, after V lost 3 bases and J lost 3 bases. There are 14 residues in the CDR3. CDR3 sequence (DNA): TGTGCCAGCAGCTTCCTAGCGGGAACAGATACGCAGTATTTT. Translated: CASSFLAGTDTQYF.

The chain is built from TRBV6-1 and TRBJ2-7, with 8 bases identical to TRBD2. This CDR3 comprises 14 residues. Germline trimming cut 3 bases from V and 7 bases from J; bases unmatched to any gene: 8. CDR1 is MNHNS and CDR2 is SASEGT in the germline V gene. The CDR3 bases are TGTGCCAGCAGTGACCCCGGGGGGGCCAGGGAGCAGTACTTC. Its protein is CASSDPGGAREQYF.

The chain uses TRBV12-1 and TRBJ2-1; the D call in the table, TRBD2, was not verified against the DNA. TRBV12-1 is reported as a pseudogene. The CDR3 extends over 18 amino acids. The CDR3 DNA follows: TGTGCCAGCAGCCTCGGACTAGCGGGGGGCAGCTCCTACAATGAGCAGTTCTTC. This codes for CASSLGLAGGSSYNEQFF.

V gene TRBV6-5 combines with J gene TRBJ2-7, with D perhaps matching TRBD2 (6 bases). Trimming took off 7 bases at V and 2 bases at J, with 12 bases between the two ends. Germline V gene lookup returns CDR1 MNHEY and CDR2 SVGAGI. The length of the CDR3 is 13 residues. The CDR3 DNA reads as TGTGCCAGCACGGCGGGACCGGCCTACGAGCAGTACTTC. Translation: CASTAGPAYEQYF.

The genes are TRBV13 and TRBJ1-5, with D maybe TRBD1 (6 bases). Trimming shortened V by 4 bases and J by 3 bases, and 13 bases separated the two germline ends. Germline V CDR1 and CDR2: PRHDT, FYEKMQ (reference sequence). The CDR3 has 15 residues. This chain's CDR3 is CASSSRQVHNQPQHF. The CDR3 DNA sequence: TGTGCCAGCAGCTCCAGACAGGTCCACAATCAGCCCCAGCATTTT.

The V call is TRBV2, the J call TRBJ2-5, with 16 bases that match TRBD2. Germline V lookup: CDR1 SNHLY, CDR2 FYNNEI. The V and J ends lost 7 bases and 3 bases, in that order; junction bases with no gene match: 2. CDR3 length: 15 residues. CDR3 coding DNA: TGTGCCAGCAAGGGACTAGCGGGAGGGAAAGAGACCCAGTACTTC. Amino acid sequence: CASKGLAGGKETQYF.

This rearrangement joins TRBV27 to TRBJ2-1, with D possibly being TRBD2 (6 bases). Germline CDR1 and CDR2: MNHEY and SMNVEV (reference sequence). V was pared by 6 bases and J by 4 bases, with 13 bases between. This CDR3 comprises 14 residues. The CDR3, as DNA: TGTGCCAGCAGGCTGGGACTTGGGTACAATGAGCAGTTCTTC. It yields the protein CASRLGLGYNEQFF.